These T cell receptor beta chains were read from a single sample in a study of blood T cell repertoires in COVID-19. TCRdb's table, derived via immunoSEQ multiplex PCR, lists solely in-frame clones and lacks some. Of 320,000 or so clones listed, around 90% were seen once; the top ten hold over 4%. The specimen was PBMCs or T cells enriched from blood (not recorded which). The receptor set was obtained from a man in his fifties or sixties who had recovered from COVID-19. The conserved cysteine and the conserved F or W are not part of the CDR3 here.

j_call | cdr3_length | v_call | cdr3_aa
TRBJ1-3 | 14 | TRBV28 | ASSPPGQYSGNTIY
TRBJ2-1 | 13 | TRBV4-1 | ASSQSGRGGNEQF
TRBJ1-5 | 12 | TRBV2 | ASSDYSGNQPQH
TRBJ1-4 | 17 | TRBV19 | ASSIDLRLLRATNEKLF
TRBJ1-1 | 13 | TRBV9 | ASSESGTPNTEAF
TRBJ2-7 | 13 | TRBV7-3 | ASSLSGEATYEQY
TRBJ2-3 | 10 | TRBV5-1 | ASSLTTDTQY
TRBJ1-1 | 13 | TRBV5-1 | ASSLMGRMNTEAF
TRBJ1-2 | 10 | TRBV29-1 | SVENGFGGYT
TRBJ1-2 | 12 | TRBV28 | ASSGGIPDYGYT
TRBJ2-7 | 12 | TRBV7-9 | ASSPSRQAAEQY
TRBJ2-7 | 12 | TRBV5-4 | ASSTTGVYDEQY
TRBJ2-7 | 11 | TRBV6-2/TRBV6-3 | ASSYGSGIEQY
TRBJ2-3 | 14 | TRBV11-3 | ASSLGLAGVPDTQY
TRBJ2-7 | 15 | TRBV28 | ASSSIVAGLLSYEQY
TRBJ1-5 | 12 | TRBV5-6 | ASSLGARNQPQH
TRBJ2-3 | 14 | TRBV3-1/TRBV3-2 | ASSRTSGSTTDTQY
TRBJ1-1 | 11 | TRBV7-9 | ASSRDTNTEAF
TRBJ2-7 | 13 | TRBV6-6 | ASSPAGTGVNEQY
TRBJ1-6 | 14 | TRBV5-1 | ASSLFGGQTNSPLH